This TCR beta chain was profiled in a study of CD8 T cells in ankylosing spondylitis. Study-wide results and limits: Blood from ankylosing spondylitis patients appeared to carry a characteristic roughly 8-variant TCR beta motif.

This clonotype came up many times. What it binds is not known. Construction of TCR beta libraries was performed using quantitative 5'-RACE with molecular barcodes. TCRdb passed the 5' RACE reads through MiXCR, listing each CDR3 protein once. The sample includes 350,000 to 450,000 distinct CDR3 sequences, about 24% of them seen just once. V was cut by 4 bases and J by 4 bases, with 7 bases left in between. The CDR3 consists of 12 residues. The germline CDR1 and CDR2 sequences are PRHDT and FYEKMQ (reference sequence). The TCR was taken from a male donor with ankylosing spondylitis. The material sequenced was blood, either unsorted or a sorted T cell fraction (not recorded which). V is TRBV13 and J is TRBJ1-2; possible D gene TRBD1, 5 bases. The CDR3 bases are TGTGCCAGCAGCTATCAGGGCTATGGCTACACCTTC. It codes for CASSYQGYGYTF.